Shown below are 11 T cell receptor beta chains from a single sample sequenced in a study of metastatic and nonmetastatic thyroid tumors. TCRdb ran MiXCR on the PCR reads. The table records roughly 22,000 clones, about 40% of them present only once. Ahead of thyroid surgery, no patient had received treatment of any kind. The sequencing sample was made of blood. The receptors derive from a male donor with papillary thyroid cancer or a benign thyroid nodule (not recorded which). Some clones in this sample may be carry-over from other donors' samples.

This clone is medium-sized by share. The V call is TRBV6-1, the J call TRBJ2-5; the D call may be TRBD1 or TRBD2 (5 bases each). Germline loops: CDR1 MNHNS, CDR2 SASEGT. CDR3 size: 16 residues. V lost 7 bases and J 1 base, leaving 19 bases between the germline ends. CDR3 protein: CASNSPPGRVQETQYF. CDR3 coding DNA: TGTGCCAGCAATTCCCCGCCGGGACGGGTCCAAGAGACCCAGTACTTC.

This clone was counted only a few times. This chain links TRBV19 with TRBJ2-7, with 8 bases identical to TRBD1. Germline lookup yields CDR1 LNHDA and CDR2 SQIVND (reference sequence). This CDR3 is 15 amino acids long. V shed 5 bases, J shed 6 bases, and the junction held 12 bases outside the gene matches. CDR3 sequence reads: CASSPKRTGLLEQYF. The DNA for the CDR3 is TGTGCCAGTAGTCCCAAAAGGACAGGGCTTCTCGAGCAGTACTTC.

This clone was seen repeatedly, ten times or more. The CDR3 carries no conserved terminal phenylalanine or tryptophan, so it likely arises from a read error. The chain recombines TRBV11-2 with TRBJ2-1; no definite D call. There are 16 residues in the CDR3. Germline V gene sequence: CDR1 SGHAT, CDR2 FQNNGV. The ends were cut back, 1 base at V and 0 bases at J, with 10 bases in the middle. This CDR3 is CASSLAGSTSYNEQFV. CDR3 in DNA: TGTGCCAGCAGCTTAGCAGGCTCAACCTCCTACAATGAGCAGTTCGTC.

This clone was detected ten times or more. CDR3 DNA: TGTGCCACCAGCAGAGGGACTCAGGTGCAGTATTTT. It is translated as CATSRGTQVQYF. The chain combines TRBV15 with TRBJ2-3; D perhaps matches TRBD2 (5 bases). V lost 1 base, J lost 11 bases, and 10 bases lay in between. CDR1 LNHNV and CDR2 YYDKDF come from the germline V gene (reference sequence). CDR3 size: 12 residues.

This chain uses TRBV4-1 with TRBJ2-7, with 7 nucleotides matching TRBD2. Trimming at V came to 1 base and at J to 6 bases, leaving 15 bases not matched to a gene. Per the germline V gene, CDR1 is MGHRA and CDR2 is YSYEKL. The CDR3 extends over 17 amino acids. The CDR3, as DNA: TGCGCCAGCAGCCAAGGGGTGATTGGGGGAGGGCCTGTCGAGCAGTACTTC. As protein: CASSQGVIGGGPVEQYF.

This clone was found many times. The chain recombines TRBV19 with TRBJ2-1; tentatively, D is TRBD2 (7 bases). V gave up 9 bases and J gave up 7 bases, with 22 bases separating them. Germline CDR1 LNHDA, CDR2 SQIVND (reference sequence). The CDR3 is made up of 15 amino acids. CDR3 residues: CASTNHFRGANEQFF. CDR3 DNA: TGTGCCAGCACCAATCACTTCCGGGGGGCTAATGAGCAGTTCTTC.

CDR3 nucleotide sequence: TGTGCCAGCAGGGTCCCGGGACTAGCGGGAGCCCTCTACAATGAGCAGTTCTTC. It specifies CASRVPGLAGALYNEQFF. The chain employs TRBV12-3 or TRBV12-4 and TRBJ2-1; 14 nucleotides match TRBD2. V dropped 6 bases and J dropped 3; count of bases not matched to a gene: 10. The CDR3 contains 18 residues.

This clone was recorded many times. The chain is built from TRBV25-1 and TRBJ1-2, with D unclear. Germline CDR1 is MGHDK and CDR2 is SYGVNS. Trimming removed 4 bases at V and 4 bases at J, with 4 bases between. The CDR3 consists of 11 residues. CDR3 sequence (DNA): TGTGCCAGCAGTGGAATCTATGGCTACACCTTC. It codes for CASSGIYGYTF.

The chain uses TRBV27 and TRBJ2-1; TRBD2 is a possible D gene (5 bases). The V gene lost 3 bases and the J gene lost 7 bases, with 16 bases spanning the gap. From germline, CDR1 is MNHEY and CDR2 SMNVEV (reference sequence). This CDR3 region has 15 residues. The chain's CDR3 is CASSFEGTVWNEQFF. DNA for the CDR3: TGTGCCAGCAGTTTCGAGGGAACCGTGTGGAATGAGCAGTTCTTC.

The CDR3 region has the DNA TGCAGTGCTAGAGGGACTAGCGTCGACAATGAGCAGTTCTTC. Its translation: CSARGTSVDNEQFF. The chain links TRBV20-1 to TRBJ2-1; TRBD2 aligns across 9 bases. Germline V lookup: CDR1 DFQATT, CDR2 SNEGSKA (reference sequence). The CDR3 contains 14 residues. V shed 1 base, J shed 5 bases, and the junction held 3 bases outside the gene matches.

The V and J genes are TRBV5-1 and TRBJ2-7; the match to TRBD1 covers 7 bases. V trimming: 5 bases; J trimming: 2 bases; junction bases outside the gene matches: 7. CDR1 is SGHRS, CDR2 YFSETQ, per germline. CDR3 size: 14 residues. The CDR3, as DNA: TGCGCCAGCAGGGCCGGGACAGAGACCTACGAGCAGTACTTC. Its translation is CASRAGTETYEQYF.